The rows below give T cell receptor beta chains drawn from one sample of a study of T cells in Graves' hyperthyroidism and ophthalmopathy. TCRdb reanalysed the multiplex PCR reads using MiXCR and keeps one entry per CDR3 protein. The sample lists roughly 500,000 distinct CDR3 sequences; 40% to 50% were seen once. Sequencing was done on a sample of peripheral blood or thyroid tissue (not recorded which). The receptor set was obtained from an adult woman with Graves' disease, either hyperthyroidism or ophthalmopathy (not recorded which). Both conserved end residues are part of each CDR3. The D gene is left open where the match is weak. For some rows the clone size is stated as once, few or many, or as a class when expanded; others skip it.

d_call j_call v_call clone_size cdr3_aa cdr3_nt
. TRBJ1-5 TRBV19 once CATTRGGVQPQHF TGTGCCACCACTCGAGGCGGAGTTCAGCCCCAGCATTTT
. TRBJ2-5 TRBV5-1 many CASSLVAGSETQYF TGCGCCAGCAGCTTGGTGGCGGGCTCGGAGACCCAGTACTTC
. TRBJ1-3 TRBV20-1 . CSARVNNLGPGNTIYF TGCAGTGCTAGAGTTAATAATTTGGGTCCGGGAAACACCATATATTTT
. TRBJ1-6 TRBV10-3 few CAISELQFGVAFSSPLHF TGTGCCATCAGTGAGCTCCAGTTTGGGGTCGCCTTTAGTTCACCCCTCCACTTT
. TRBJ2-2 TRBV2 many CASKTQGITGELFF TGTGCCAGCAAAACTCAGGGAATCACCGGGGAGCTGTTTTTT
. TRBJ1-5 TRBV19 many CASSPNGDQPQHF TGTGCCAGTAGTCCAAACGGGGATCAGCCCCAGCATTTT
. TRBJ2-5 TRBV29-1 many CSVRPTGLETQYF TGCAGCGTGCGGCCAACAGGGCTGGAGACCCAGTACTTC
TRBD2 TRBJ2-7 TRBV20-1 . CSASPSGVYEQYF TGCAGTGCTAGTCCTAGCGGAGTATACGAGCAGTACTTC
. TRBJ2-2 TRBV5-1 many CASSLIPGGQDTGELFF TGCGCCAGCAGCTTGATCCCCGGGGGTCAGGACACCGGGGAGCTGTTTTTT
. TRBJ2-7 TRBV10-2 . CASRGANKGFYEQYF TGCGCCAGCAGAGGAGCGAACAAGGGATTCTACGAGCAGTACTTC
. TRBJ1-5 TRBV6-2/TRBV6-3 many CASTASGVNQPQHF TGTGCCAGCACCGCTTCAGGGGTCAATCAGCCCCAGCATTTT
TRBD1 TRBJ1-5 TRBV6-5 few CASSPGTGARQPQHF TGTGCCAGCAGCCCCGGGACAGGGGCTCGTCAGCCCCAGCATTTT
TRBD1 TRBJ2-7 TRBV10-2 few CASSERQGRSYEQYF TGCGCCAGCAGTGAGAGACAGGGCAGATCCTACGAGCAGTACTTC
. TRBJ2-5 TRBV7-6 . CASSTRTLWTQYF TGTGCCAGCAGCACCAGGACCCTATGGACCCAGTACTTC
TRBD2 TRBJ2-2 TRBV7-9 . CASSPPSGRAGTGELFF TGTGCCAGCAGCCCCCCTAGCGGGAGGGCCGGCACCGGGGAGCTGTTTTTT
TRBD1 TRBJ2-7 TRBV7-2 many CASSDGQAYEQYF TGTGCCAGCAGCGATGGACAGGCTTACGAGCAGTACTTC
TRBD1 TRBJ2-5 TRBV20-1 . CSARALGTGGEETQYF TGCAGTGCTAGAGCCCTCGGGACAGGGGGCGAGGAGACCCAGTACTTC
TRBD1 TRBJ1-4 TRBV7-2 . CASSLGTVNEKLFF TGTGCCAGCAGCTTGGGGACAGTGAATGAAAAACTGTTTTTT
TRBD1 TRBJ1-5 TRBV27 many CASSLMTGQPQHF TGTGCCAGCAGTTTAATGACAGGGCAGCCCCAGCATTTT
TRBD1 TRBJ2-7 TRBV5-1 . CASSLRAGGYSYEQYF TGCGCCAGCAGCTTACGCGCAGGGGGCTACTCCTACGAGCAGTACTTC
. TRBJ1-1 TRBV15 . CATSRVGGNTEAFF TGTGCCACCAGCAGAGTTGGGGGGAACACTGAAGCTTTCTTT
TRBD2 TRBJ2-7 TRBV11-2 many CASSLDLSFGGRAETYEQYF TGTGCCAGCAGCTTAGATCTCTCCTTTGGCGGGAGGGCCGAGACCTACGAGCAGTACTTC
TRBD1 TRBJ1-4 TRBV7-9 many CASSSPPGDREREKLFF TGTGCCAGCAGCTCTCCCCCTGGGGACAGGGAACGTGAAAAACTGTTTTTT
TRBD1 TRBJ2-1 TRBV20-1 . CSARERGQSYNEQFF TGCAGTGCTAGAGAAAGGGGACAGTCCTACAATGAGCAGTTCTTC
TRBD2 TRBJ2-7 TRBV5-1 . CASSLALAGVYEQYF TGCGCCAGCAGCTTGGCTCTAGCGGGAGTCTACGAGCAGTACTTC
. TRBJ2-6 TRBV6-6 few CASSASSGANVLTF TGTGCCAGCAGTGCCAGCTCTGGGGCCAACGTCCTGACTTTC
. TRBJ2-5 TRBV2 many CASRGQETQYF TGTGCCAGCAGGGGACAAGAGACCCAGTACTTC
. TRBJ1-5 TRBV10-3 . CAITELDGGSEHF TGTGCCATCACCGAGCTGGACGGGGGGTCCGAGCATTTT
. TRBJ1-5 TRBV29-1 . CSVGGGFDMNQPQHF TGCAGCGTCGGAGGGGGTTTCGACATGAATCAGCCCCAGCATTTT
. TRBJ2-6 TRBV7-9 few CASSQGGAAGANVLTF TGCGCCAGCAGCCAAGGGGGTGCGGCTGGGGCCAACGTCCTGACTTTC
TRBD2 TRBJ2-2 TRBV12-3/TRBV12-4 few CASKGLAERNTGELFF TGTGCCAGCAAGGGACTAGCGGAGAGGAACACCGGGGAGCTGTTTTTT
. TRBJ1-1 TRBV7-9 . CASSLREREKAFF TGTGCCAGCAGCTTGAGAGAACGGGAAAAGGCTTTCTTT
. TRBJ2-4 TRBV2 . CASSGDGVAKNIQYF TGTGCCAGCAGTGGGGACGGGGTGGCCAAAAACATTCAGTACTTC
. TRBJ2-5 TRBV7-6 few CASSLGPGAQETQYF TGTGCCAGCAGCTTAGGCCCAGGGGCACAAGAGACCCAGTACTTC
. TRBJ2-7 TRBV7-9 . CASRGNRKGYEQYF TGTGCCAGCCGGGGGAACAGGAAAGGATACGAGCAGTACTTC
TRBD2 TRBJ2-7 TRBV20-1 many CSARDLAGDQGEQYF TGCAGTGCTAGAGACCTAGCGGGAGATCAGGGCGAGCAGTACTTC
. TRBJ1-2 TRBV5-1 many CASSSRGENYGYTF TGCGCCAGCAGCTCGCGGGGCGAGAACTATGGCTACACCTTC
. TRBJ1-2 TRBV2 . CASSQAGSNYGYTF TGTGCCAGCAGCCAGGCCGGTTCTAACTATGGCTACACCTTC
TRBD1 TRBJ1-2 TRBV19 many CASSIAGGILDGYTF TGTGCCAGTAGTATAGCAGGGGGCATACTAGACGGCTACACCTTC
. TRBJ2-5 TRBV11-2 many CASSIGETQYF TGTGCCAGCTCGATCGGAGAGACCCAGTACTTC
. TRBJ1-5 TRBV24-1 many CATRRDLDSPQHF TGTGCCACCAGAAGAGATCTCGACAGTCCCCAGCATTTT
. TRBJ2-5 TRBV12-5 . CASALSGETQYF TGTGCTAGTGCTTTGAGTGGGGAGACCCAGTACTTC
. TRBJ1-1 TRBV13 many CASSATTGKGAFF TGTGCCAGCAGCGCCACGACGGGGAAGGGAGCTTTCTTT
. TRBJ1-6 TRBV20-1 . CSASGTLASPLHF TGCAGTGCTAGCGGGACACTGGCCTCACCCCTCCACTTT
. TRBJ1-6 TRBV15 . CATSSGLAAGNSPLHF TGTGCCACCAGCAGCGGCTTGGCGGCGGGGAATTCACCCCTCCACTTT
TRBD1 TRBJ1-5 TRBV2 many CASSEQGLGNQPQHF TGTGCCAGCAGCGAACAGGGGTTAGGCAATCAGCCCCAGCATTTT
. TRBJ2-5 TRBV29-1 . CSIWNQETQYF TGCAGCATTTGGAATCAAGAGACCCAGTACTTC
TRBD2 TRBJ2-1 TRBV7-3 . CASSSTGGLNNEQFF TGTGCCAGCAGCTCCACGGGAGGATTGAACAATGAGCAGTTCTTC
TRBD2 TRBJ2-7 TRBV7-9 many CASSPPGGGAYEQYF TGTGCCAGCAGCCCGCCAGGCGGGGGGGCCTACGAGCAGTACTTC
. TRBJ1-6 TRBV3-1 . CASSYQMGSPLHF TGTGCCAGCAGCTATCAAATGGGTTCACCCCTCCACTTT
TRBD1 TRBJ1-6 TRBV20-1 . CSARLPGTGYNSPLHF TGCAGTGCCCGATTACCCGGGACAGGCTATAATTCACCCCTCCACTTT
. TRBJ2-7 TRBV7-9 . CASSATRDGRGELYF TGTGCCAGCAGTGCCACCCGGGATGGCAGGGGGGAGCTGTACTTC
. TRBJ1-2 TRBV5-4 many CASSRGEPYGYTF TGTGCCAGCAGCAGGGGGGAGCCCTATGGCTACACCTTC
. TRBJ1-1 TRBV7-3 . CASSLSGLVTEAFF TGTGCCAGCAGCTTATCGGGGCTCGTTACTGAAGCTTTCTTT
. TRBJ2-5 TRBV12-3/TRBV12-4 . CASMGKTQYF TGTGCCAGCATGGGAAAGACCCAGTACTTC
TRBD2 TRBJ2-5 TRBV28 . CASTPGGEWETQYF TGTGCCAGCACTCCCGGGGGGGAATGGGAGACCCAGTACTTC
TRBD1 TRBJ2-5 TRBV2 . CASSGPGQTQETQYF TGTGCCAGCAGTGGCCCGGGACAGACACAAGAGACCCAGTACTTC
. TRBJ1-2 TRBV6-5 . CASSYSGRALYGYTF TGTGCCAGCAGTTACTCGGGCAGGGCACTTTATGGCTACACCTTC
. TRBJ1-2 TRBV19 . CASSPLAGWVDYGYTF TGTGCCAGTAGTCCCCTGGCAGGTTGGGTTGACTATGGCTACACCTTC
. TRBJ1-1 TRBV5-1 many CASSLVGEITEAFF TGCGCCAGCAGCTTGGTAGGGGAAATTACTGAAGCTTTCTTT